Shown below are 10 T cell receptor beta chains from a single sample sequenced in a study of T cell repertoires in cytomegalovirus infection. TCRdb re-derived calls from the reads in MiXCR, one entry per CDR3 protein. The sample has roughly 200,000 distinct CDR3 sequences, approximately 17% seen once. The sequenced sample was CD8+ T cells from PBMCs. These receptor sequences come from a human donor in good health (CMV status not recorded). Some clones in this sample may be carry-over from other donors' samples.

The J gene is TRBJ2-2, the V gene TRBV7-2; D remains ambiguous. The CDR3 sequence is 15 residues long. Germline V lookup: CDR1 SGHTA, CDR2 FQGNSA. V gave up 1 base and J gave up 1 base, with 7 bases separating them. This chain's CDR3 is CASSLGRKNTGELFF. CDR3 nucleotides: TGTGCCAGCAGCTTAGGCAGAAAGAACACCGGGGAGCTGTTTTTT.

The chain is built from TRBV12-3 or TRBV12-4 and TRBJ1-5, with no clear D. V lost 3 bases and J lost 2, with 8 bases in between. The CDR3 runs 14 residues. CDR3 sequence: CASSFSGRNQPQHF. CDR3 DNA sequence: TGTGCCAGCAGTTTTAGTGGTCGCAATCAGCCCCAGCATTTT.

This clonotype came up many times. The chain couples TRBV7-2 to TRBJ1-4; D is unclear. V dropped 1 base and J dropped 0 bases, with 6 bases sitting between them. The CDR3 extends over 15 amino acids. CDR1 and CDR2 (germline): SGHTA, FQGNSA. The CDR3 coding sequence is TGTGCCAGCAGCTTAGAAACTGCAACTAATGAAAAACTGTTTTTT. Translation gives CASSLETATNEKLFF.

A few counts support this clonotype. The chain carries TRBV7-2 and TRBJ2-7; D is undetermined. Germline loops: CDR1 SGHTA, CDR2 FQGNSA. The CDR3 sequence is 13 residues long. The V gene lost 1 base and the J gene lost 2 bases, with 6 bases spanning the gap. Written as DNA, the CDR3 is TGTGCCAGCAGCTTAGACCCCACCTACGAGCAGTACTTC. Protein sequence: CASSLDPTYEQYF.

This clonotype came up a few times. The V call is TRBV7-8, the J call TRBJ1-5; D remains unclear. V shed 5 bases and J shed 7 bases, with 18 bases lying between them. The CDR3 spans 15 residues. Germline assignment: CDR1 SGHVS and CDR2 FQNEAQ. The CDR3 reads CASSDRGGSRQPQHF. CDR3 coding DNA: TGTGCCAGCAGCGACCGAGGAGGGAGCAGGCAGCCCCAGCATTTT.

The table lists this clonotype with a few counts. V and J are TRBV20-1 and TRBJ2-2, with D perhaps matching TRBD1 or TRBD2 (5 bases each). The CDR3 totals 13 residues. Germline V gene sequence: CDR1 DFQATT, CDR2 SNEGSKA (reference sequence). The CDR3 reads CSPRDLNTGELFF. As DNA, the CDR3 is TGCAGCCCGAGGGACCTGAACACCGGGGAGCTGTTTTTT.

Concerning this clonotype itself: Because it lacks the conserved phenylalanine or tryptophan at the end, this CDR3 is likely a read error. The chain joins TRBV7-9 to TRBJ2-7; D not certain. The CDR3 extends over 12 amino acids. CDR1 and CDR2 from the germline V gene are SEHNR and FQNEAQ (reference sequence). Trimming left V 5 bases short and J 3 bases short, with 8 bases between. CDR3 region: CASSELIYEQYL. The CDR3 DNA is TGTGCCAGCAGCGAACTGATCTACGAGCAGTACTTA.

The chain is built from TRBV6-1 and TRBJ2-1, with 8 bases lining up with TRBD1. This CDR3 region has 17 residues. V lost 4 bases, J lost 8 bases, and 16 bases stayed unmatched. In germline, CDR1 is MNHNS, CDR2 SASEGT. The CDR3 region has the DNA TGTGCCAGCAGTGGGGGCCGGGACAGGATAAATTGGGATGAGCAGTTCTTC. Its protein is CASSGGRDRINWDEQFF.

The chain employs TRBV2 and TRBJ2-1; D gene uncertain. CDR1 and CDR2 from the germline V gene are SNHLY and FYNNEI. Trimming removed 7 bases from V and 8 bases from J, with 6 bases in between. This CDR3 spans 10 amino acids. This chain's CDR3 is CASTVYEQFF. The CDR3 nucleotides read TGTGCCAGCACGGTCTATGAGCAGTTCTTC. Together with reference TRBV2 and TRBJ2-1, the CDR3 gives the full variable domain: EPEVTQTPSHQVTQMGQEVILRCVPISNHLYFYWYRQILGQKVEFLVSFYNNEISEKSEIFDDQFSVERPDGSNFTLKIRSTKLEDSAMYFCASTVYEQFFGPGTRLTVL.

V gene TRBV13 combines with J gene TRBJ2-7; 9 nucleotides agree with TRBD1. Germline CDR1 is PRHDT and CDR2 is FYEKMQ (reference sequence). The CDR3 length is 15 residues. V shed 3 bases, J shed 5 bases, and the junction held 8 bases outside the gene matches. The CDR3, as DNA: TGTGCCAGCAGCTTCTCCGGGACAGGGAACAACGAGCAGTACTTC. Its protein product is CASSFSGTGNNEQYF.